The 22 T cell receptor beta chains in this list originate from one sample, sequenced in a study of CD8 T cells in ankylosing spondylitis. The antigens for these receptors are not known. Findings of the study overall: A TCR beta motif of 8 or 9 highly homologous variants appeared characteristic of ankylosing spondylitis blood.

Via MiXCR, TCRdb re-called the 5' RACE reads, giving one row per CDR3 protein. The sample has under 450,000 distinct CDR3 sequences; approximately 17% are singletons. Material for sequencing was blood, either unsorted or a sorted T cell fraction (not recorded which). The receptors derive from a male donor with ankylosing spondylitis.

This clonotype was recorded a few times. The chain has TRBV5-1 and TRBJ2-3, with 11 bases identical to TRBD2. Per the germline V gene, CDR1 is SGHRS and CDR2 is YFSETQ. The V segment lost 5 bases and the J segment 1 base; nucleotides outside the gene matches: 9. The CDR3 is made up of 17 amino acids. The CDR3 DNA follows: TGCGCCAGCAGTCGCCAGAAACTAGCGGGGGGCACAGATACGCAGTATTTT. Its protein product is CASSRQKLAGGTDTQYF. Using reference TRBV5-1 and TRBJ2-3 for the parts outside the CDR3, the full variable domain is KAGVTQTPRYLIKTRGQQVTLSCSPISGHRSVSWYQQTPGQGLQFLFEYFSETQRNKGNFPGRFSGRQFSNSRSEMNVSTLELGDSALYLCASSRQKLAGGTDTQYFGPGTRLTVL.

The rearrangement uses TRBV27 and TRBJ2-5, with D tentatively TRBD1 (6 bases). The V and J ends lost 2 bases and 0 bases respectively, with 13 bases between them. Germline-derived CDR1 and CDR2 are MNHEY and SMNVEV (reference sequence). CDR3 size: 16 residues. CDR3 region: CASSLEGQGYQETQYF. The DNA for the CDR3 is TGTGCCAGCAGTTTAGAGGGACAAGGATACCAAGAGACCCAGTACTTC.

This clonotype has just a few counts. The chain joins TRBV7-2 to TRBJ2-2, with 8 nucleotides matching TRBD1. Germline assignment: CDR1 SGHTA and CDR2 FQGNSA. The ends lost 4 bases at V and 4 bases at J; junction bases unmatched: 5. CDR3 length: 15 amino acids. The CDR3 DNA sequence: TGTGCCAGCAGCTCCGGACAGGGTCCCACCGGGGAGCTGTTTTTT. Encoded protein: CASSSGQGPTGELFF.

This clonotype was seen more than once but under ten times. V and J are TRBV7-9 and TRBJ1-1; D perhaps matches TRBD1 (6 bases). The CDR3 length is 15 residues. V was clipped by 0 bases and J by 3 bases, with 11 bases between them. CDR1 and CDR2 (germline): SEHNR, FQNEAQ (reference sequence). The CDR3 nucleotides are TGTGCCAGCAGCTTAGCGGGCAGGGGACACACTGAAGCTTTCTTT. Amino acids: CASSLAGRGHTEAFF.

The chain couples TRBV6-2 or TRBV6-3 to TRBJ2-7; 12 positions agree with TRBD1. CDR1 MNHEY and CDR2 SVGEGT come from the germline V gene. This CDR3 region has 16 residues. V gave up 7 bases and J gave up 7 bases; unmatched junction bases: 14. CDR3: CASNSLVGQGAKEQYF. For the CDR3, the DNA is TGTGCCAGCAATTCCCTTGTGGGACAGGGGGCTAAGGAGCAGTACTTC.

The chain joins TRBV11-2 to TRBJ2-7; TRBD1 might be the D (6 bases). The germline CDR1 and CDR2 sequences are SGHAT and FQNNGV. CDR3 length: 15 amino acids. The V end lost 1 base, the J end lost 4 bases, and 14 bases lay between the germline ends. The CDR3 loop reads CASSLGTGQSYEQYF. CDR3 sequence (DNA): TGTGCCAGCAGCTTAGGAACGGGACAAAGTTACGAGCAGTACTTC.

The chain carries TRBV4-3 and TRBJ1-1; D might be TRBD1 (5 bases). CDR3 size: 16 residues. Germline V gene sequence: CDR1 LGHNA, CDR2 YSLEER. V lost 0 bases and J 0 bases, leaving 11 bases between the germline ends. In nucleotides, the CDR3 is TGCGCCAGCAGCCAAGAGGGGGGAGGGATGAACACTGAAGCTTTCTTT. Translation: CASSQEGGGMNTEAFF.

V and J are TRBV4-1 and TRBJ2-1, with D perhaps assigned TRBD1 or TRBD2 (6 bases each). Germline loops: CDR1 MGHRA, CDR2 YSYEKL. This CDR3 is 14 amino acids long. Trimming pared 4 bases from V and 6 bases from J, leaving 13 bases between. The CDR3 protein is CASSRGGLGNEQFF. CDR3 nucleotides: TGCGCCAGCAGCCGAGGGGGGCTTGGCAATGAGCAGTTCTTC.

There are a few counts of this clonotype. The chain couples TRBV10-2 to TRBJ2-1; 10 bases are a match to TRBD2. The CDR3 is made up of 16 amino acids. J lost 12 bases, V lost 1 base, and 12 bases had no gene match. Germline loops: CDR1 WSHSY, CDR2 SAAADI. CDR3: CASSELGTSGMQGQFF. CDR3 coding DNA: TGCGCCAGCAGTGAGTTGGGAACTAGCGGGATGCAGGGGCAGTTCTTC.

This clonotype was found a few times. V is TRBV7-8 and J is TRBJ1-6; 10 nucleotides align to TRBD1. The V gene end was trimmed by 5 bases and the J gene end by 7 bases; junction bases not matched to a gene: 2. This CDR3 has 14 residues. The germline gives CDR1 SGHVS, CDR2 FQNEAQ. The CDR3 DNA follows: TGTGCCAGCAGCACGGGACAGGGGAATTCACCCCTCCACTTT. Translation: CASSTGQGNSPLHF.

The chain is built from TRBV7-7 and TRBJ2-7; D is uncertain. Germline values: CDR1 SSHAT, CDR2 FNYEAQ (reference sequence). This CDR3 spans 13 amino acids. The V end lost 1 base, the J end lost 6 bases, and 10 bases lay between the germline ends. CDR3: CASSLDRAGEQYF. In DNA form, the CDR3 reads TGTGCCAGCAGCTTAGATCGAGCCGGCGAGCAGTACTTC.

This clonotype showed up many times. V is TRBV4-3 and J is TRBJ1-5; TRBD1 aligns across 7 bases. The V gene's germline CDR1 is LGHNA and CDR2 YSLEER. CDR3 length equals 15 residues. Trimming took 1 base from V and 3 from J; bases not matched to a gene: 3. The CDR3 bases are TGCGCCAGCAGCCAAGCACAGGGGTTCAATCAGCCCCAGCATTTT. It yields the protein CASSQAQGFNQPQHF.

The chain recombines TRBV11-2 with TRBJ2-5, with TRBD1 matching over 8 bases. Germline loops: CDR1 SGHAT, CDR2 FQNNGV. V lost 4 bases and J lost 1; bases outside the gene matches: 8. This CDR3 comprises 16 residues. The CDR3 spells CASSSIDRGSQETQYF. Here the CDR3 DNA reads TGTGCCAGCAGCTCGATAGACAGGGGCAGCCAAGAGACCCAGTACTTC.

J is TRBJ1-3 and V is TRBV30; D is unclear. Trimming cost V 7 bases and J 0 bases, with 10 bases left between them. CDR3 length: 13 residues. CDR1 and CDR2 from the germline V gene are GTSNPN and SVGIG (reference sequence). DNA of the CDR3: TGTGCCTTCTCCTGGGGCTCTGGAAACACCATATATTTT. This encodes CAFSWGSGNTIYF. The full variable domain, rest sourced from reference TRBV30 and TRBJ1-3, is SQTIHQWPATLVQPVGSPLSLECTVEGTSNPNLYWYRQAAGRGLQLLFYSVGIGQISSEVPQNLSASRPQDRQFILSSKKLLLSDSGFYLCAFSWGSGNTIYFGEGSWLTVV.

This clonotype showed up just a few times. The V call is TRBV6-2 or TRBV6-3, the J call TRBJ2-5, with 9 bases that match TRBD2. The CDR3 is made up of 14 amino acids. Unmatched junction bases numbered 5, after V lost 4 bases and J lost 5 bases. CDR1 and CDR2 (germline): MNHEY, SVGEGT. Here the CDR3 DNA reads TGTGCCAGCAGTTCTAGCGGGAAGAGGGAGACCCAGTACTTC. Translating gives CASSSSGKRETQYF.

CDR3: CATSDSGVGNQPQHF. For the CDR3, the DNA is TGTGCCACCAGTGATTCAGGGGTGGGCAATCAGCCCCAGCATTTT. The V and J genes are TRBV24-1 and TRBJ1-5, with D perhaps matching TRBD1 (6 bases). Trimming shortened V by 2 bases and J by 2 bases, and 9 bases separated the two germline ends. The CDR3 length is 15 residues. Germline V lookup: CDR1 KGHDR, CDR2 SFDVKD.

The rearrangement joins TRBV18 to TRBJ1-5, with 7 bases matching TRBD1. Germline loops: CDR1 KGHSH, CDR2 LQKENI. Trimming took 4 bases from V and 6 from J; bases not matched to a gene: 6. CDR3 length equals 14 residues. The CDR3 spells CASSRGGGVQPQHF. CDR3 DNA sequence: TGTGCCAGCTCACGGGGAGGGGGCGTTCAGCCCCAGCATTTT.

V usage is TRBV7-8 and J usage is TRBJ2-7; either TRBD1 or TRBD2 may supply D (5 bases each). Germline V lookup: CDR1 SGHVS, CDR2 FQNEAQ. V lost 3 bases and J lost 0, with 15 bases in between. The CDR3 totals 16 residues. The CDR3, as DNA: TGTGCCAGCAGCTTTCCAAGGGACCGACTCTCCTACGAGCAGTACTTC. This translates into CASSFPRDRLSYEQYF.

This chain connects TRBV3-1 to TRBJ2-5, with D perhaps TRBD2 (7 bases). Looked up from germline, CDR1 is LGHDT and CDR2 is YNNKEL (reference sequence). Trimming removed 5 bases from V and 5 bases from J, with 12 bases in between. The CDR3 extends over 13 amino acids. The CDR3 DNA is TGTGCCAGCAGCGGGGGGGCCCGGGAGACCCAGTACTTC. It codes for CASSGGARETQYF.

The chain couples TRBV9 to TRBJ2-5; D call uncertain. Trimming shortened V by 0 bases and J by 4 bases, and 7 bases separated the two germline ends. The CDR3 spans 13 residues. Germline CDR1 and CDR2: SGDLS and YYNGEE. The CDR3 region has the DNA TGTGCCAGCAGCGTAGCAGGTGGAGAGACCCAGTACTTC. Amino acids: CASSVAGGETQYF.

This sequence joins TRBV30 and TRBJ2-7; 7 nucleotides agree with TRBD1. Germline loops: CDR1 GTSNPN, CDR2 SVGIG (reference sequence). V lost 4 bases, J lost 3 bases, and 3 bases stayed unmatched. The CDR3 runs to 12 residues. The CDR3 loop is CAWTGQHYEQYF. CDR3 coding DNA: TGTGCCTGGACGGGACAGCACTACGAGCAGTACTTC.

The rearrangement links TRBV29-1 to TRBJ1-4; possible D gene TRBD1, 5 bases. Germline V gene lookup returns CDR1 SQVTM and CDR2 ANQGSEA. The CDR3 loop spans 14 amino acids. V lost 6 bases to trimming and J lost 0 bases, with 11 bases between them. The CDR3 DNA follows: TGCAGCGTCCGGGGGGTTGCAACTAATGAAAAACTGTTTTTT. Translated: CSVRGVATNEKLFF.